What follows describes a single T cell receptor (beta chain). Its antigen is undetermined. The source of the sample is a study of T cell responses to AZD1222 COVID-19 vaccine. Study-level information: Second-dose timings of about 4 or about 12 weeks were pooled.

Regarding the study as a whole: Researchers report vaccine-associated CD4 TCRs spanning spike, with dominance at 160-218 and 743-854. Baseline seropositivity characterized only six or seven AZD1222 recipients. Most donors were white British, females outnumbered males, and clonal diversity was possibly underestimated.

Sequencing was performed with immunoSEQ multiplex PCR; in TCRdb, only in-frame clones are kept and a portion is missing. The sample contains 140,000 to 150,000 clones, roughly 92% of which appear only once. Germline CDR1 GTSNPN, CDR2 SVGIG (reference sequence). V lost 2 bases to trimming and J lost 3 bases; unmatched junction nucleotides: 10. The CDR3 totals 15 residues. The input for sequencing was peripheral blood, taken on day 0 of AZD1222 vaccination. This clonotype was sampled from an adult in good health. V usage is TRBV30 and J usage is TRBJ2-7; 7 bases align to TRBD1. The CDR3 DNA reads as TGTGCCTGGAGTACCCCCGACAGGGAGTTCTACGAGCAGTACTTC. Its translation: CAWSTPDREFYEQYF.